Shown below are 20 T cell receptor beta chains from a single sample sequenced in a study of Ad26.COV2.S vaccination and SARS-CoV-2 variants. Treatment denoted: over 15 received Ad26.COV2.S at low or high dose, single or two shots; about 5 received placebo; per-sample allocation not given. Specimens were obtained on day 63 following the first vaccine or placebo injection. Using immunoSEQ multiplex PCR, the repertoire was profiled, and TCRdb retains in-frame clones only, with some absent. The data show about 480,000 clones, around nine tenths seen once. Sequenced here: peripheral blood, sampled in a trial of Ad26.COV2.S vaccine versus placebo. The receptors derive from a person aged 18-65 years who received the Ad26.COV2.S COVID-19 vaccine or a placebo.

This clone has a handful of counts. The gene calls are TRBV7-2 and TRBJ1-1, with D uncertain. The CDR3 has 14 residues. The germline V gene encodes CDR1 SGHTA and CDR2 FQGNSA. Between the trimmed V and J ends, which lost 5 bases and 10 bases, there was a span of 20 bases. The CDR3 nucleotides are TGTGCCAGCAGCCCAGAGCCGGGCTCCAAAGGAGCTTTCTTT. Translating gives CASSPEPGSKGAFF.

The genes are TRBV27 and TRBJ2-1, with D perhaps given as TRBD1 or TRBD2 (6 bases each). The CDR3 length is 13 residues. V lost 5 bases to trimming and J lost 6 bases, with 11 bases between them. Germline V CDR1 and CDR2: MNHEY, SMNVEV (reference sequence). This CDR3 reads CASSLWGANEQFF. CDR3 bases: TGTGCCAGCAGTCTATGGGGGGCCAATGAGCAGTTCTTC.

The chain employs TRBV18 and TRBJ1-2; the D gene is possibly TRBD1 (6 bases). V lost 3 bases and J lost 4, with 30 bases in between. Germline values: CDR1 KGHSH, CDR2 LQKENI. CDR3 length: 20 amino acids. CDR3 in amino acids: CASSPLNLQGIRPAPYGYTF. CDR3 bases: TGTGCCAGCTCACCGCTAAACTTACAGGGAATCCGTCCAGCTCCCTATGGCTACACCTTC.

The chain recombines TRBV5-6 with TRBJ1-1; 10 bases align to TRBD1. The ends lost 4 bases at V and 3 bases at J; junction bases unmatched: 9. The CDR3 consists of 16 residues. In germline, CDR1 is SGHDT, CDR2 YYEEEE. The CDR3 region has the DNA TGTGCCAGCAGCCCGGGACAGGGGATAGGGGACACTGAAGCTTTCTTT. Amino acids: CASSPGQGIGDTEAFF.

This chain connects TRBV28 to TRBJ2-5, with 12 bases matching TRBD2. The germline CDR1 and CDR2 sequences are MDHEN and SYDVKM. The CDR3 is made up of 18 amino acids. V shed 5 bases, J shed 1 base, and the junction held 11 bases outside the gene matches. CDR3 sequence reads: CASSARLAGVSRQETQYF. Written as DNA, the CDR3 is TGTGCCAGCAGTGCCAGACTAGCGGGAGTTTCCCGCCAAGAGACCCAGTACTTC.

The chain employs TRBV12-3 or TRBV12-4 and TRBJ1-1; possible D gene TRBD1, 5 bases. The CDR3 loop spans 13 amino acids. Trimming stripped 4 bases from V and 7 bases from J, with 13 bases between. DNA for the CDR3: TGTGCCAGCAGTTCCCCTGGACACGTTGAAGCTTTCTTT. Protein: CASSSPGHVEAFF.

The CDR3 spells CATAGSLDEQFF. Here the CDR3 DNA reads TGTGCCACCGCCGGCAGCTTGGATGAGCAGTTCTTC. The V call is TRBV24-1, the J call TRBJ2-1, with unresolved D. The V gene lost 9 bases and the J gene lost 8 bases, with 13 bases spanning the gap. Germline loops: CDR1 KGHDR, CDR2 SFDVKD. The CDR3 loop spans 12 amino acids.

This clone has a single count. J is TRBJ1-5 and V is TRBV19; D remains ambiguous. The ends were cut back, 8 bases at V and 0 bases at J, with 11 bases in the middle. Germline CDR1 LNHDA, CDR2 SQIVND (reference sequence). The CDR3 extends over 14 amino acids. Written as DNA, the CDR3 is TGTGCCAGTGGAAAGACGGATAGCAATCAGCCCCAGCATTTT. Its translation is CASGKTDSNQPQHF.

This chain joins TRBV7-9 and TRBJ2-7; 8 nucleotides align to TRBD1. CDR1 and CDR2 (germline): SEHNR, FQNEAQ (reference sequence). CDR3 length: 12 amino acids. With 5 bases clipped from V and 7 bases from J, the junction kept 4 bases outside the gene matches. The CDR3, as DNA: TGTGCCAGCAGCCTACACAGGGGGGAGCAGTACTTC. The encoded protein is CASSLHRGEQYF.

The V gene is TRBV29-1, the J gene TRBJ1-2, with no clear D. The V gene's germline CDR1 is SQVTM and CDR2 ANQGSEA. The CDR3 has 9 residues. The V end lost 1 base, the J end lost 7 bases, and 1 base lay between the germline ends. CDR3 sequence reads: CSVEAGYTF. The CDR3 region has the DNA TGCAGCGTTGAAGCTGGCTACACCTTC.

In regard to this clone: The sample has other DNA sequences that encode this CDR3 too. The V call is TRBV2, the J call TRBJ1-5; 7 bases line up with TRBD1. CDR1 and CDR2 from the germline V gene are SNHLY and FYNNEI. Trimming removed 5 bases from V and 4 bases from J; junction bases left unmatched: 2. CDR3 length equals 13 residues. The CDR3 spells CASSRDSNQPQHF. For the CDR3, the DNA is TGTGCCAGCAGTCGGGACAGTAATCAGCCCCAGCATTTT.

The V and J genes are TRBV5-4 and TRBJ2-7, with TRBD2 as a possible D gene (6 bases). V was pared by 2 bases and J by 4 bases, with 16 bases between. Germline V gives CDR1 SGHNT, CDR2 YYREEE (reference sequence). There are 15 residues in the CDR3. CDR3 amino acids: CASSFVGRETYEQYF. In DNA, the CDR3 is TGTGCCAGCAGCTTTGTAGGGCGGGAAACATACGAGCAGTACTTC.

The V gene is TRBV7-3, the J gene TRBJ1-6, with D tentatively TRBD1 (5 bases). Trimming took off 3 bases at V and 9 bases at J, with 15 bases between the two ends. The CDR3 has 15 amino acids. Germline-derived CDR1 and CDR2 are SGHTA and FQGTGA. CDR3 DNA sequence: TGTGCCAGCAGCTTGGATGGGGGTGGAGGTTCACCCCTCCACTTT. Its protein is CASSLDGGGGSPLHF.

V gene TRBV5-1 combines with J gene TRBJ1-2; 7 nucleotides line up with TRBD1. J was trimmed by 7 bases and V by 4 bases; bases with no gene match: 13. CDR1 is SGHRS and CDR2 is YFSETQ in the germline V gene. The CDR3 is made up of 15 amino acids. The CDR3 loop is CASSLTGQIVGGYTF. Here the CDR3 DNA reads TGCGCCAGCAGCCTTACGGGACAGATCGTTGGTGGCTACACCTTC.

This chain joins TRBV5-8 and TRBJ1-2; tentative D call: TRBD1 (5 bases). Germline V lookup: CDR1 SGHTS, CDR2 YDEGEE. Trimming left V 1 base short and J 8 bases short, with 12 bases between. The CDR3 contains 13 residues. The CDR3 DNA reads TGTGCCAGCAGCTTGATACAGGCTGGCGGCTACACCTTC. This encodes CASSLIQAGGYTF.

This chain uses TRBV5-1 with TRBJ1-1; D perhaps matches TRBD1 (5 bases). Trimming took off 0 bases at V and 3 bases at J, with 12 bases between the two ends. Per the germline V gene, CDR1 is SGHRS and CDR2 is YFSETQ. The CDR3 totals 15 residues. The CDR3 loop is CASSLVAGHYTEAFF. CDR3 nucleotides: TGCGCCAGCAGCTTGGTAGCAGGGCACTACACTGAAGCTTTCTTT.

The rearrangement uses TRBV5-1 and TRBJ2-5; 8 bases agree with TRBD2. Germline V lookup: CDR1 SGHRS, CDR2 YFSETQ. The V gene end was trimmed by 4 bases and the J gene end by 5 bases; junction bases not matched to a gene: 4. The CDR3 runs to 13 residues. The DNA for the CDR3 is TGCGCCAGCAGCGGGGGGACTAGGGAGACCCAGTACTTC. As protein: CASSGGTRETQYF.

The chain is built from TRBV7-2 and TRBJ2-3; D could derive from TRBD1 or TRBD2 (5 bases each). V lost 5 bases and J lost 2, with 14 bases in between. Germline CDR1 is SGHTA and CDR2 is FQGNSA. The CDR3 is 15 amino acids. CDR3 DNA sequence: TGTGCCAGCAGCCGCCGGGGCGGTGACACAGATACGCAGTATTTT. Translating gives CASSRRGGDTDTQYF.

The chain links TRBV19 to TRBJ1-1; 8 bases line up with TRBD1. This CDR3 is built from 14 residues. Germline CDR1 LNHDA, CDR2 SQIVND (reference sequence). V trimming: 5 bases; J trimming: 1 base; junction bases outside the gene matches: 3. The CDR3 protein is CASSHGQGNTEAFF. CDR3 bases: TGTGCCAGTAGTCATGGACAGGGGAACACTGAAGCTTTCTTT.

The rearrangement links TRBV19 to TRBJ2-1; D uncertain. The CDR3 covers 14 residues. The germline V gene encodes CDR1 LNHDA and CDR2 SQIVND (reference sequence). V dropped 6 bases and J dropped 1 base, with 10 bases sitting between them. The CDR3 sequence is CASSRWDSYNEQFF. In DNA, the CDR3 is TGTGCCAGTAGCCGCTGGGATTCCTACAATGAGCAGTTCTTC. The full variable domain, completed using reference TRBV19 and TRBJ2-1, is DGGITQSPKYLFRKEGQNVTLSCEQNLNHDAMYWYRQDPGQGLRLIYYSQIVNDFQKGDIAEGYSVSREKKESFPLTVTSAQKNPTAFYLCASSRWDSYNEQFFGPGTRLTVL.